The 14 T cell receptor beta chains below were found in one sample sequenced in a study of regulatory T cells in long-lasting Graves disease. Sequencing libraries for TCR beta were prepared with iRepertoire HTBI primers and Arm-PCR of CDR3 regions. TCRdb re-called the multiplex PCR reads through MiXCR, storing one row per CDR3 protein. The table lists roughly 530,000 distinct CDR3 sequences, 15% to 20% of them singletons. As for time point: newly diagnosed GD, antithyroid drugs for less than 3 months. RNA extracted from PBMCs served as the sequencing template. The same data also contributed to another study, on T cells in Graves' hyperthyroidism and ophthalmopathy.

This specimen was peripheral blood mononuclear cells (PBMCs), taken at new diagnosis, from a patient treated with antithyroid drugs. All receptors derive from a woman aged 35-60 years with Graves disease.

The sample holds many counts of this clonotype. The DNA of the CDR3 is TGTGCCAGCAGTTACCCTGCTAAACCCGAAGATACGCAGTATTTT. Translating gives CASSYPAKPEDTQYF. The gene calls are TRBV6-5 and TRBJ2-3; no clear D. The CDR3 is made up of 15 amino acids. V lost 2 bases and J 5 bases, leaving 14 bases between the germline ends. Germline V gives CDR1 MNHEY, CDR2 SVGAGI.

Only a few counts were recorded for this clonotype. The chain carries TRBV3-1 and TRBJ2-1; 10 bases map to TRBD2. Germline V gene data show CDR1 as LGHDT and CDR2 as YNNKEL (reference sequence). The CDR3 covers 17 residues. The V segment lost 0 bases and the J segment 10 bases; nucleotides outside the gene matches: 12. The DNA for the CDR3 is TGTGCCAGCAGCCAAGATTTCCCGGGACTAGCGAGCGGAGAGCAGTTCTTC. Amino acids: CASSQDFPGLASGEQFF.

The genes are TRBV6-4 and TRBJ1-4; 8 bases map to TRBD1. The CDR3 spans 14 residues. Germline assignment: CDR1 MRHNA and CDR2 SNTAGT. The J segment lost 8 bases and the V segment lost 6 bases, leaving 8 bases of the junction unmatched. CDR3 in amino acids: CASSHRGFGEKLFF. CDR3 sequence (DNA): TGTGCCAGCAGCCACAGGGGGTTTGGGGAAAAACTGTTTTTT.

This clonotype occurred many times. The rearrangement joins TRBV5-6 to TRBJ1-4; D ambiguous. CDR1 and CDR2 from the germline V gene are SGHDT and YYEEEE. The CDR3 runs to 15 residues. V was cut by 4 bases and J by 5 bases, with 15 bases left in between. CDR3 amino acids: CASSRSMGSNEKLFF. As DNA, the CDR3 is TGTGCCAGCAGCCGGTCGATGGGGTCGAATGAAAAACTGTTTTTT.

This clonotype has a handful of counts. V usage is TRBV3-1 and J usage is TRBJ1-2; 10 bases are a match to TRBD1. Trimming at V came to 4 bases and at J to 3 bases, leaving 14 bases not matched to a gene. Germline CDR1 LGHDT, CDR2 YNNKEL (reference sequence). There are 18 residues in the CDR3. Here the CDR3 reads CASSRKPGQGIKDYGYTF. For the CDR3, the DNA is TGTGCCAGCAGCCGAAAACCGGGACAGGGGATTAAAGACTATGGCTACACCTTC.

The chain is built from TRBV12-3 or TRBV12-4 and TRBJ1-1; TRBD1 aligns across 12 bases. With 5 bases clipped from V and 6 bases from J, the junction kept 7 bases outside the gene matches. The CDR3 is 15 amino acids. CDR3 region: CASSRGQGARSEAFF. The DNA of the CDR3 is TGTGCCAGCAGTCGGGGACAGGGGGCTAGGTCTGAAGCTTTCTTT.

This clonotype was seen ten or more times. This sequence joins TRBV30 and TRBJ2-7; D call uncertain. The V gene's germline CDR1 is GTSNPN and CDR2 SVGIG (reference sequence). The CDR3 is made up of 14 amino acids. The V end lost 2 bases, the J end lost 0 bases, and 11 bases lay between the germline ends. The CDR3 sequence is CAWSPAPLSYEQYF. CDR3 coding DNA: TGTGCCTGGAGTCCGGCGCCGCTCTCCTACGAGCAGTACTTC.

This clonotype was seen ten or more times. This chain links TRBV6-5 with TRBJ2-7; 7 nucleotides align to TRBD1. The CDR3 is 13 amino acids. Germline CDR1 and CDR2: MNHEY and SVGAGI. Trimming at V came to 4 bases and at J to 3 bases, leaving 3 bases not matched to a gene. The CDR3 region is CASSWTGDYEQYF. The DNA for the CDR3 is TGTGCCAGCAGTTGGACAGGAGACTACGAGCAGTACTTC.

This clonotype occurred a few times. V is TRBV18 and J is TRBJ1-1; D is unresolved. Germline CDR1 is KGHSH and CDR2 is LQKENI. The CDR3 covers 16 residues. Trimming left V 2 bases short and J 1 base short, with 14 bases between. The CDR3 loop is CASSPTRASGNTEAFF. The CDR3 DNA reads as TGTGCCAGCTCACCAACACGGGCGAGCGGGAACACTGAAGCTTTCTTT.

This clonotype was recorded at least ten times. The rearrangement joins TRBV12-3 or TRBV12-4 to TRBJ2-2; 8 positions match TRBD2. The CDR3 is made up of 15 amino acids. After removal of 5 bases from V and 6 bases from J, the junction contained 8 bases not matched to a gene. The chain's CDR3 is CASSPRGVQAGELFF. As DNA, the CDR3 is TGTGCCAGCAGTCCGCGGGGGGTCCAAGCCGGGGAGCTGTTTTTT.

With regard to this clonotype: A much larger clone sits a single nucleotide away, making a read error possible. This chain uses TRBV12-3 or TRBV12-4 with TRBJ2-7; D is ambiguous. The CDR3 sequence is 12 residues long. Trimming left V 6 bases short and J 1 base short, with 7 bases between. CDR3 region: CASSHKSYEQYF. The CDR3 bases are TGTGCCAGCAGCCATAAGTCCTACGAGCAGTACTTC.

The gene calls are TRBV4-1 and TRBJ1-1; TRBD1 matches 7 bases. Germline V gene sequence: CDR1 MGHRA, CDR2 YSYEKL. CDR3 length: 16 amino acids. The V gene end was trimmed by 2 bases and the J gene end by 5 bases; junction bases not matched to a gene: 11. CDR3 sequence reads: CASSQPYRGSRTEAFF. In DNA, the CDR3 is TGCGCCAGCAGCCAACCCTACAGGGGATCGCGGACTGAAGCTTTCTTT.

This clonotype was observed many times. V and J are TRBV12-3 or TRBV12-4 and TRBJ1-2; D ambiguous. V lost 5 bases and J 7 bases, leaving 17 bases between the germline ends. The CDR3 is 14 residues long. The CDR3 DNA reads TGTGCCAGCAGTAAGCAAGGACGTAGCCGTGGCTACACCTTC. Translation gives CASSKQGRSRGYTF.

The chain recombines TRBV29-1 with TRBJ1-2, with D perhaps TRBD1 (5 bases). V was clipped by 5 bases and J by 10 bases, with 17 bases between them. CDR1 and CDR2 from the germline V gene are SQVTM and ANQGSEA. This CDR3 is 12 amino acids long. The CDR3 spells CSVSGTDLSYTF. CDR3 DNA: TGCAGCGTTTCCGGGACCGATCTATCCTACACCTTC.